This note documents a single TCR beta chain sequence. This entry is derived from a study of T cells in Graves' hyperthyroidism and ophthalmopathy. The TCR beta CDR3 regions underwent amplification using RNA transcripts as the source. First-round RT-PCR targeting the TCR CDR3 was performed with the HTBI primer set. TCRdb analysed the multiplex PCR reads with MiXCR anew, one entry per CDR3 protein. Counted here are about 570,000 distinct CDR3 sequences, around 45% occurring once; the ten biggest clones make up roughly 19%. CDR1 MGHRA and CDR2 YSYEKL come from the germline V gene. The CDR3 sequence is 13 residues long. V gave up 1 base and J gave up 3 bases, with 6 bases separating them.

The V and J genes are TRBV4-1 and TRBJ2-5; D is unclear. The sequence was obtained from an adult woman with Graves' disease, either hyperthyroidism or ophthalmopathy (not recorded which). The specimen sequenced was peripheral blood or thyroid tissue (not recorded which). In DNA form, the CDR3 reads TGCGCCAGCAGCCAAGCGGTAGAAGAGACCCAGTACTTC. This codes for CASSQAVEETQYF.